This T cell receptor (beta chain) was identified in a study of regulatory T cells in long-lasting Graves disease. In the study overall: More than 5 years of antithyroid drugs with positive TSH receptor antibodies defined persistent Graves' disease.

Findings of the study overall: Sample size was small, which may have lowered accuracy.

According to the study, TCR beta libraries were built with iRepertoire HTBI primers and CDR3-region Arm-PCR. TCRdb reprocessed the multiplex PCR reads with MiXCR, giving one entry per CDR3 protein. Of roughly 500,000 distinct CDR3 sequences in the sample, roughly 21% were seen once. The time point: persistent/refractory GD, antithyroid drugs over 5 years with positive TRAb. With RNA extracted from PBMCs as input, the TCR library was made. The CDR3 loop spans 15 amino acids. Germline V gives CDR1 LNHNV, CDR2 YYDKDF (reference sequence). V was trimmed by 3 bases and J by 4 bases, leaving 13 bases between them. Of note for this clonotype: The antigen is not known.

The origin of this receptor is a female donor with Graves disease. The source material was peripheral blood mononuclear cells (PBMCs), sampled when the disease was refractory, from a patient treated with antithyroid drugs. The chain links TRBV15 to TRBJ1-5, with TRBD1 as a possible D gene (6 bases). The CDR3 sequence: CATSSRGAANQPQHF. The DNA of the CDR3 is TGTGCCACCAGCAGCCGGGGGGCAGCGAATCAGCCCCAGCATTTT.